The rows below give T cell receptor beta chains drawn from one sample of a study of OX40 agonist ivuxolimab in advanced cancers. Clones were read by immunoSEQ multiplex PCR, and TCRdb kept only the in-frame ones, dropping some. This repertoire shows approximately 100,000 clones, less than 95% found once; its top ten account for 0.48%. Sequencing was performed on CD4+ or CD8+ T cells sorted from blood, taken in a trial of the OX40 agonist ivuxolimab. The receptor set was obtained from an adult with an advanced solid tumor such as melanoma, head and neck, liver or kidney cancer. The CDR3 runs from the conserved cysteine through the conserved F or W.

j_call	v_call	cdr3_aa
TRBJ1-5	TRBV28	CASRSGQTNQPQHF
TRBJ2-3	TRBV5-1	CASRPGGGTDTQYF
TRBJ2-3	TRBV7-6	CASSAGVTDTQYF
TRBJ2-7	TRBV27	CASTTGTDQGEQYF
TRBJ1-2	TRBV7-2	CASSHPTRYGYTF
TRBJ1-5	TRBV7-2	CASSLTGDQPQHF
TRBJ2-7	TRBV25-1	CASSWDSMSYEQYF
TRBJ2-3	TRBV18	CASSPSDPSTDTQYF
TRBJ2-7	TRBV10-3	CAISNNRHEQYF
TRBJ2-1	TRBV9	CASSPGQVHNEQFF
TRBJ2-1	TRBV7-2	CASSVRWGYGTQGRNEQFF
TRBJ2-7	TRBV7-9	CASSLSPGTSNEQYF
TRBJ2-5	TRBV6-1	CASSRGGEETQYF
TRBJ2-5	TRBV5-6	CASTHQQGHETQYF
TRBJ2-5	TRBV15	CATSRTSGAPQETQYF
TRBJ2-7	TRBV7-2	CASGGQPYEQYF
TRBJ1-4	TRBV6-5	CASRSPGGSNEKLFF
TRBJ1-1	TRBV18	CASSPAPPGQINTEAFF
TRBJ1-4	TRBV4-3	CASSTQGDGNEKLFF
TRBJ1-3	TRBV4-1	CASSQERGRSGNTIYF
TRBJ1-2	TRBV6-5	CASSYSLLNYGYTF
TRBJ2-3	TRBV2	CASNLYGDTQYF
TRBJ2-2	TRBV14	CASSHQRAGNTGELFF
TRBJ2-7	TRBV11-1	CASSPRGGTYEQYF
TRBJ2-3	TRBV29-1	CSVMDSVADTQYF
TRBJ1-2	TRBV7-2	CASSKGQGWYGYTF
TRBJ2-4	TRBV19	CASSTGQGQNIQYF